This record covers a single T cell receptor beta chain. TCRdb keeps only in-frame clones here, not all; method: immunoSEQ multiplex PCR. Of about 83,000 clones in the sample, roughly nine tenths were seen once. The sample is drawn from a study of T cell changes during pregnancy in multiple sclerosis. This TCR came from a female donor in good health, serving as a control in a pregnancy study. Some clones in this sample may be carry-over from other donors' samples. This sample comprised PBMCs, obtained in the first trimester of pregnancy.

This CDR3 reads CSVSWGGSGYTF. For the CDR3, the DNA is TGCAGCGTTTCCTGGGGGGGCAGTGGCTACACCTTC. This chain joins TRBV29-1 and TRBJ1-2, with D maybe TRBD1 (6 bases). The length of the CDR3 is 12 residues. Germline V gene lookup returns CDR1 SQVTM and CDR2 ANQGSEA. V shed 5 bases and J shed 7 bases, with 14 bases lying between them.